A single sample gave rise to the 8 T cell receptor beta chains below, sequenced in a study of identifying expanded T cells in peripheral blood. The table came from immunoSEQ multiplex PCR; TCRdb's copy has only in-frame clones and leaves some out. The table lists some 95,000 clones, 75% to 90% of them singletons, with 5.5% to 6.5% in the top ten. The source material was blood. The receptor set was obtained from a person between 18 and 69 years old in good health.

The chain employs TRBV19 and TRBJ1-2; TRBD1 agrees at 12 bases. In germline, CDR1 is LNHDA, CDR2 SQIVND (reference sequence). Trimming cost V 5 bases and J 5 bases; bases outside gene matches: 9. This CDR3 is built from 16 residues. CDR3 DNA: TGTGCCAGTAGTCCCCAGGGACAGGGGGCGCGGTATGGCTACACCTTC. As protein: CASSPQGQGARYGYTF.

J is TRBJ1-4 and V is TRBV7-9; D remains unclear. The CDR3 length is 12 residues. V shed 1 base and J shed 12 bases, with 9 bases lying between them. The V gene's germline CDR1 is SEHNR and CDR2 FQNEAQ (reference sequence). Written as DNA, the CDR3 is TGTGCCAGCAGCTTAGGTGGGGTTGAACTGTTTTTT. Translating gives CASSLGGVELFF.

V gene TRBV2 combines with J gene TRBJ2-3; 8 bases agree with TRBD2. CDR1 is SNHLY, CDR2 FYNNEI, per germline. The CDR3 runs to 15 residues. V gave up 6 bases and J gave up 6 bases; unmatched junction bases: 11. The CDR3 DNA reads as TGTGCCAGCAGAGAGTCTAGCGGGCGACTGGATACGCAGTATTTT. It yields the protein CASRESSGRLDTQYF.

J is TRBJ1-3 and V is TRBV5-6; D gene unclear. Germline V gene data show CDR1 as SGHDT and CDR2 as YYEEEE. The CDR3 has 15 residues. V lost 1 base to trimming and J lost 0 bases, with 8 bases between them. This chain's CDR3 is CASSLLLSSGNTIYF. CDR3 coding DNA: TGTGCCAGCAGCTTGCTACTCAGCTCTGGAAACACCATATATTTT. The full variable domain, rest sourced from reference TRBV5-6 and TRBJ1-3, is DAGVTQSPTHLIKTRGQQVTLRCSPKSGHDTVSWYQQALGQGPQFIFQYYEEEERQRGNFPDRFSGHQFPNYSSELNVNALLLGDSALYLCASSLLLSSGNTIYFGEGSWLTVV.

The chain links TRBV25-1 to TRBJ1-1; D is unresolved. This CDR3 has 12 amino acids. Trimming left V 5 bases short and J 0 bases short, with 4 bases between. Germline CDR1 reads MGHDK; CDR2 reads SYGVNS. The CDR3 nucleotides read TGTGCCAGCAGTTCCGTGAACACTGAAGCTTTCTTT. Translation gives CASSSVNTEAFF.

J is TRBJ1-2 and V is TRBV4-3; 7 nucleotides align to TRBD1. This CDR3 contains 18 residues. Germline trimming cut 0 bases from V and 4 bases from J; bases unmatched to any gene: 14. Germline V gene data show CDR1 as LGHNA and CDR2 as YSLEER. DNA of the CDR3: TGCGCCAGCAGCCAAGATGGGACAGTACCTACCAGCAGCTATGGCTACACCTTC. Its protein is CASSQDGTVPTSSYGYTF.

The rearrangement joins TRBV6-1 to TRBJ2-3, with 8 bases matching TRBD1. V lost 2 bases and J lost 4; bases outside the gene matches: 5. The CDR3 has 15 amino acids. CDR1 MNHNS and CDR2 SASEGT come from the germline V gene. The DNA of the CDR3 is TGTGCCAGCAGTGAACCAGGACAGGGCTCAGATACGCAGTATTTT. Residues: CASSEPGQGSDTQYF.

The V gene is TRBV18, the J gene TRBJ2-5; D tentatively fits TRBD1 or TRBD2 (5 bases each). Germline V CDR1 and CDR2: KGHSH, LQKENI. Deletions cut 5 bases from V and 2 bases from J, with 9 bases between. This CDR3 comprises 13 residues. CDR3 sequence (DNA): TGTGCCAGCTCATCCGGGACGCAAGAGACCCAGTACTTC. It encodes CASSSGTQETQYF.